These 18 T cell receptor beta chains share one sample of origin, sequenced in a study of Ad26.COV2.S vaccination and SARS-CoV-2 variants. Produced via immunoSEQ multiplex PCR; TCRdb's table is partial and in-frame only. The sample includes roughly 400,000 clones, about nine tenths of them seen just once. As to treatment: around 19 received Ad26.COV2.S at low or high dose, single or two shots; about 5 received placebo; per-sample allocation not given. At day 63 after the first vaccine or placebo injection, samples were drawn. The source was peripheral blood, collected in a trial of Ad26.COV2.S vaccine versus placebo. Every receptor here comes from a person aged 18-65 years who received the Ad26.COV2.S COVID-19 vaccine or a placebo.

The rearrangement joins TRBV13 to TRBJ2-1, with 7 bases aligning to TRBD2. CDR1 is PRHDT, CDR2 FYEKMQ, per germline (reference sequence). J lost 4 bases, V lost 4 bases, and 16 bases had no gene match. The CDR3 spans 18 residues. The CDR3 sequence is CASSYAEGREREYNEQFF. The CDR3, as DNA: TGTGCCAGCAGCTACGCGGAGGGGAGGGAGAGGGAATACAATGAGCAGTTCTTC.

In its sample, this clone was seen a few times. The genes are TRBV6-2 or TRBV6-3 and TRBJ2-2, with TRBD2 matching 8 bases. This CDR3 region has 18 residues. CDR1 and CDR2 from the germline V gene are MNHEY and SVGEGT. Germline trimming cut 6 bases from V and 6 bases from J; bases unmatched to any gene: 18. The CDR3 nucleotides read TGTGCCAGCAGCCGCCTCGGTAGCGGGGCCTATGGGGCCGGGGAGCTGTTTTTT. Amino acid sequence: CASSRLGSGAYGAGELFF.

The chain has TRBV29-1 and TRBJ2-3; D is unresolved. The CDR3 has 15 residues. CDR1 and CDR2 from the germline V gene are SQVTM and ANQGSEA. The V end was cut by 0 bases, the J end by 0 bases, with 10 bases between. Written as DNA, the CDR3 is TGCAGCGTTGAAGATCTTGGTCACAGCACAGATACGCAGTATTTT. This gives the protein CSVEDLGHSTDTQYF.

The chain uses TRBV4-1 and TRBJ1-6; D is ambiguous. V lost 4 bases to trimming and J lost 5 bases, with 9 bases between them. Germline V lookup: CDR1 MGHRA, CDR2 YSYEKL. The length of the CDR3 is 14 residues. The chain's CDR3 is CASSRNEDNSPLHF. The CDR3 nucleotides read TGCGCCAGCAGCCGAAACGAGGATAATTCACCCCTCCACTTT.

The chain is built from TRBV9 and TRBJ2-1, with 9 bases aligning to TRBD1. The CDR3 consists of 14 residues. The germline gives CDR1 SGDLS, CDR2 YYNGEE. V gave up 4 bases and J gave up 8 bases; unmatched junction bases: 7. DNA of the CDR3: TGTGCCAGCAGCCCAGGGACAGGGCGGGATGAGCAGTTCTTC. It translates to CASSPGTGRDEQFF.

The rearrangement uses TRBV27 and TRBJ2-7; 11 bases map to TRBD1. With 4 bases clipped from V and 5 bases from J, the junction kept 4 bases outside the gene matches. Germline CDR1 is MNHEY and CDR2 is SMNVEV (reference sequence). CDR3 length: 14 amino acids. This chain's CDR3 is CASSSGTGGHEQYF. The CDR3 nucleotides read TGTGCCAGCAGTTCGGGGACAGGGGGTCACGAGCAGTACTTC.

In this sample, this clone turned up once. This chain joins TRBV7-2 and TRBJ1-4; 11 bases agree with TRBD1. After removal of 5 bases from V and 8 bases from J, the junction contained 4 bases not matched to a gene. In germline, CDR1 is SGHTA, CDR2 FQGNSA. The CDR3 totals 14 residues. The CDR3 sequence: CASSTGTGGEKLFF. In DNA form, the CDR3 reads TGTGCCAGCAGCACCGGGACAGGGGGGGAAAAACTGTTTTTT.

The chain joins TRBV27 to TRBJ2-3; perhaps TRBD1 as D (6 bases). Between the trimmed V and J ends, which lost 8 bases and 1 base, there was a span of 16 bases. Germline V CDR1 and CDR2: MNHEY, SMNVEV (reference sequence). CDR3 length: 15 residues. Here the CDR3 DNA reads TGTGCCAGCTGGAGACGGACAGCCGGCACAGATACGCAGTATTTT. This codes for CASWRRTAGTDTQYF.

V usage is TRBV5-1 and J usage is TRBJ1-2; D is unclear. Per germline, CDR1 SGHRS and CDR2 YFSETQ. Trimming left V 4 bases short and J 5 bases short, with 15 bases between. This CDR3 contains 14 residues. The CDR3 protein is CASSPEWGSYGYTF. CDR3 coding DNA: TGCGCCAGCAGCCCGGAGTGGGGAAGTTATGGCTACACCTTC.

J is TRBJ2-5 and V is TRBV28; 7 bases map to TRBD2. This CDR3 is built from 15 residues. CDR1 MDHEN and CDR2 SYDVKM come from the germline V gene. V shed 2 bases and J 1 base; nucleotides not matched to a gene: 4. CDR3 nucleotide sequence: TGTGCCAGCAGTTTACGGGGGGTAGGCCAAGAGACCCAGTACTTC. This gives the protein CASSLRGVGQETQYF.

This clone was detected many times. The chain links TRBV27 to TRBJ1-6; unclear D gene. Trimming removed 6 bases from V and 5 bases from J, with 29 bases in between. Germline CDR1 MNHEY, CDR2 SMNVEV (reference sequence). The CDR3 covers 20 residues. The CDR3 is CASREGKPAQIGENNSPLHF. The DNA of the CDR3 is TGTGCCAGCAGGGAAGGGAAACCCGCCCAGATTGGGGAAAATAATTCACCCCTCCACTTT.

The chain uses TRBV24-1 and TRBJ2-3; D might be TRBD2 (6 bases). Per the germline V gene, CDR1 is KGHDR and CDR2 is SFDVKD. The length of the CDR3 is 15 residues. V was trimmed by 1 base and J by 4 bases, leaving 11 bases between them. The CDR3, as DNA: TGTGCCACCAGTGATTTCCACGGAGGGGCAGATACGCAGTATTTT. Translating gives CATSDFHGGADTQYF.

This chain joins TRBV15 and TRBJ2-5, with TRBD2 identical over 7 bases. Germline V gene lookup returns CDR1 LNHNV and CDR2 YYDKDF (reference sequence). Losses at the gene ends were 5 bases for V and 5 bases for J; bases not matched to a gene: 14. CDR3 length: 16 residues. This chain's CDR3 is CATSPGLGGSTETQYF. CDR3 DNA sequence: TGTGCCACCAGCCCCGGTCTGGGCGGGAGTACGGAGACCCAGTACTTC. The whole variable domain, remainder taken from reference TRBV15 and TRBJ2-5, is DAMVIQNPRYQVTQFGKPVTLSCSQTLNHNVMYWYQQKSSQAPKLLFHYYDKDFNNEADTPDNFQSRRPNTSFCFLDIRSPGLGDTAMYLCATSPGLGGSTETQYFGPGTRLLVL.

V is TRBV6-4 and J is TRBJ2-1; possibly TRBD2 for D (5 bases). The CDR3 loop spans 13 amino acids. Germline V lookup: CDR1 MRHNA, CDR2 SNTAGT. V lost 0 bases to trimming and J lost 7 bases, with 7 bases between them. CDR3 region: CASSDSTGNEQFF. DNA for the CDR3: TGTGCCAGCAGTGACTCGACGGGGAATGAGCAGTTCTTC.

For this clone: Other nucleotide sequences from this sample produce the same CDR3. V gene TRBV28 combines with J gene TRBJ2-7, with unresolved D. This CDR3 spans 13 amino acids. V gave up 3 bases and J gave up 1 base, with 7 bases separating them. Germline V gene sequence: CDR1 MDHEN, CDR2 SYDVKM. The CDR3: CASSLGGSYEQYF. The CDR3 nucleotides read TGTGCCAGCAGTTTGGGCGGTTCCTACGAGCAGTACTTC.

The chain links TRBV5-1 to TRBJ2-7; 11 bases line up with TRBD2. CDR1 and CDR2 from the germline V gene are SGHRS and YFSETQ. The CDR3 is made up of 15 amino acids. V was clipped by 0 bases and J by 2 bases; unmatched bases: 1. CDR3 in DNA: TGCGCCAGCAGCTTGGGACTAGCGGGGACCTACGAGCAGTACTTC. Protein product: CASSLGLAGTYEQYF. Looking up the rest from reference TRBV5-1 and TRBJ2-7 gives the full variable domain: KAGVTQTPRYLIKTRGQQVTLSCSPISGHRSVSWYQQTPGQGLQFLFEYFSETQRNKGNFPGRFSGRQFSNSRSEMNVSTLELGDSALYLCASSLGLAGTYEQYFGPGTRLTVT.

This sequence joins TRBV19 and TRBJ2-5; 10 positions match TRBD1. The J segment lost 4 bases and the V segment lost 5 bases, leaving 7 bases of the junction unmatched. The V gene's germline CDR1 is LNHDA and CDR2 SQIVND (reference sequence). This CDR3 is 15 amino acids long. In DNA form, the CDR3 reads TGTGCCAGTAGTGGAGACAGGGGGCGCGGAGAGACCCAGTACTTC. Amino acid sequence: CASSGDRGRGETQYF.

This clone is a singleton in its sample. The gene calls are TRBV5-1 and TRBJ2-7; 8 bases line up with TRBD2. The J segment lost 4 bases and the V segment lost 2 bases, leaving 11 bases of the junction unmatched. The CDR3 runs 16 residues. Germline lookup yields CDR1 SGHRS and CDR2 YFSETQ. The CDR3 sequence is CASSFAPGLVEYEQYF. Here the CDR3 DNA reads TGCGCCAGCAGCTTTGCACCGGGACTAGTAGAGTACGAGCAGTACTTC.